Listed below are T cell receptor beta chains from one sample, sequenced in a study of shared clonotypes between healthy human individuals. Here immunoSEQ multiplex PCR was the method, and the copy in TCRdb shows in-frame clones only, minus some. Of millions of clones listed, roughly 94% are singletons. Sequencing was done on a sample of naive CD8+ T cells sorted from blood. The origin of the receptors is a man aged 18-30 years in good health. CDR3s include the opening cysteine and the closing phenylalanine or tryptophan. Fields, in order: J gene, D gene, clone size, V gene, CDR3 DNA, CDR3 protein. A D gene is named only where the DNA matches it firmly. Rows may omit the clone size; those that give it use once, few, many or a size class.

TRBJ2-7	-	-	TRBV10-3	TGTGCCATCAGTGACTTCCGGGACACCTCCTACGAGCAGTACTTC	CAISDFRDTSYEQYF
TRBJ1-1	TRBD1	-	TRBV19	TGTGCCAGTAGTATAGATCTTGAGACAGGGGGCCTAAGCACTGAAGCTTTCTTT	CASSIDLETGGLSTEAFF
TRBJ2-3	TRBD2	-	TRBV27	TGTGCCAGCAGTTTCGGGGCGGGAGTGACAATAGATACGCAGTATTTT	CASSFGAGVTIDTQYF
TRBJ2-7	-	-	TRBV10-3	TGTGCCATCAGTGATGAGGGTTACGAGCAGTACTTC	CAISDEGYEQYF
TRBJ2-5	-	-	TRBV5-4	TGTGCCAGCAGCTCTACGGAACAAGAGACCCAGTACTTC	CASSSTEQETQYF
TRBJ2-1	-	-	TRBV6-5	TGTGCCAGCAGTTACTCGAGTTGGGGGGTAGACAATGAGCAGTTCTTC	CASSYSSWGVDNEQFF
TRBJ2-3	TRBD2	-	TRBV10-1	TGCGCCAGCAGTGAGTCGGCTAGCGGGGGGGACTGGAATACGCAGTATTTT	CASSESASGGDWNTQYF
TRBJ1-4	TRBD1	once	TRBV2	TGTGCCAGCAGTCGACAGGGACCCAATGAAAAACTGTTTTTT	CASSRQGPNEKLFF
TRBJ2-1	TRBD2	-	TRBV6-1	TGTGCCAGCAGTGATGGACTAGCGGGTTATGAGCAGTTCTTC	CASSDGLAGYEQFF
TRBJ2-3	TRBD2	-	TRBV9	TGTGCCAGCAGCGTAGCTCGGACTAGCGGGGGAGGCGGGTTGGATACGCAGTATTTT	CASSVARTSGGGGLDTQYF
TRBJ2-5	-	-	TRBV7-9	TGTGCCAGCAGCTTAGTTGGGCATGGACAAGAGACCCAGTACTTC	CASSLVGHGQETQYF
TRBJ2-3	-	few	TRBV29-1	TGCAGCGCCCCTAAGGAGGGGGGAGATACGCAGTATTTT	CSAPKEGGDTQYF
TRBJ1-1	-	-	TRBV2	TGTGCCAGCAGAGTTGAAGGTCTGAACACTGAAGCTTTCTTT	CASRVEGLNTEAFF
TRBJ1-5	-	once	TRBV2	TGTGCCAGCAGTGCAGGGATAAATCAGCCCCAGCATTTT	CASSAGINQPQHF
TRBJ2-5	-	-	TRBV27	TGTGCCAGCAGTCCGGGGACCAACCCCAGCGAGACCCAGTACTTC	CASSPGTNPSETQYF
TRBJ2-5	TRBD2	-	TRBV6-5	TGTGCCAGCACTCCTAGCGGGGGCTCGGGAGAGACCCAGTACTTC	CASTPSGGSGETQYF
TRBJ1-1	TRBD1	-	TRBV30	TGTGCCTGGAGTGGGCGGCAGGGGGCTGAAGCTTTCTTT	CAWSGRQGAEAFF
TRBJ1-1	-	once	TRBV4-3	TGCGCCAGCAGCCATACAGAGGGCACTGAAGCTTTCTTT	CASSHTEGTEAFF
TRBJ2-3	TRBD1	-	TRBV19	TGTGCCAGTAGTTCTAACCGGGACAGGTCCCCAGATACGCAGTATTTT	CASSSNRDRSPDTQYF
TRBJ2-7	-	once	TRBV6-1	TGTGCCAGCAGTGAAGCAGGGTATTATTACGAGCAGTACTTC	CASSEAGYYYEQYF
TRBJ2-2	-	-	TRBV28	TGTGCCAGCAGTTTAGAGGAGGGGGAGGGAACCGGGGAGCTGTTTTTT	CASSLEEGEGTGELFF
TRBJ2-7	-	-	TRBV6-5	TGTGCCAGCAGTTTTGGGACTCCTCTTGGGTACGAGCAGTACTTC	CASSFGTPLGYEQYF
TRBJ2-7	TRBD2	-	TRBV7-6	TGTGCCAGCAGCTCCAACTTGGGACTAGCGACCGAGCAGTACTTC	CASSSNLGLATEQYF
TRBJ1-6	TRBD1	-	TRBV28	TGTGCCAGCAGTCTCCGGACAGGGAGCTCCTATAATTCACCCCTCCACTTT	CASSLRTGSSYNSPLHF
TRBJ2-7	-	-	TRBV27	TGTGCCAGCAGTCCGACAGGTCTAAACTACGAGCAGTACTTC	CASSPTGLNYEQYF
TRBJ1-5	TRBD1	-	TRBV11-2	TGTGCCAGCAGCTTAGGTCCCGAGACAGGGAGGATTAAGCCCCAGCATTTT	CASSLGPETGRIKPQHF
TRBJ1-5	-	-	TRBV27	TGTGCCAGCAGTTTTGAGAGCAATCAGCCCCAGCATTTT	CASSFESNQPQHF
TRBJ1-5	-	-	TRBV27	TGTGCCAGCAGTCAAGCCGGGGGATATAGCAATCAGCCCCAGCATTTT	CASSQAGGYSNQPQHF